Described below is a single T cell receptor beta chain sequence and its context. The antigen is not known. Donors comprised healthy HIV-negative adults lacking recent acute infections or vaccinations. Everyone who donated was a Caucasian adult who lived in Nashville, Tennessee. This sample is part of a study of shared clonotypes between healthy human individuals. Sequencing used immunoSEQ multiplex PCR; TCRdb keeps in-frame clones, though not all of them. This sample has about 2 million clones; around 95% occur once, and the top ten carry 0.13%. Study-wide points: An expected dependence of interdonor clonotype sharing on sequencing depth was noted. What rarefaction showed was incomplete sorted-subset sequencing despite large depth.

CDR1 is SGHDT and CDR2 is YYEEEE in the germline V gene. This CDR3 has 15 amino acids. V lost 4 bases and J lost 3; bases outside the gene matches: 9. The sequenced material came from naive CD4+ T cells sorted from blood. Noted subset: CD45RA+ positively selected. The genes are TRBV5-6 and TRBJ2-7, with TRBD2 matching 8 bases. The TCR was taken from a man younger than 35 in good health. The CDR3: CASSPPGLDLYEQYF. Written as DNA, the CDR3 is TGTGCCAGCAGCCCACCGGGACTAGATCTCTACGAGCAGTACTTC.